A single sample gave rise to the 23 T cell receptor beta chains below, sequenced in a study of a mutant IDH1 vaccine in newly diagnosed glioma. Sample time point: week 35, safety follow-up. Alongside topical imiquimod, each dose of vaccine comprised 300 ug of mutant IDH1 20-mer peptide. The protocol was immunoSEQ multiplex PCR, while the TCRdb copy is restricted to in-frame clones and leaves out a portion. This sample carries more than 25,000 clones, roughly 76% of them seen once, and the ten largest clones take under 9%. Antigens of these TCRs are unknown. The sample was PBMCs, taken from a glioma patient whose treatment included an IDH1 peptide vaccine. All receptors derive from a man aged 50 to 60 with glioma.

The chain joins TRBV29-1 to TRBJ2-5; 7 bases align to TRBD2. From germline, CDR1 is SQVTM and CDR2 ANQGSEA. The length of the CDR3 is 13 residues. CDR3 residues: CSTVGGGQETQYF. The DNA for the CDR3 is TGCAGTACCGTGGGGGGGGGTCAAGAGACCCAGTACTTC.

The chain combines TRBV5-1 with TRBJ2-5; D possibly corresponds to TRBD1 (5 bases). V was clipped by 5 bases and J by 5 bases, with 19 bases between them. The CDR3 runs to 15 residues. Germline V lookup: CDR1 SGHRS, CDR2 YFSETQ. This chain's CDR3 is CASRPSSSWGETQYF. Written as DNA, the CDR3 is TGCGCCAGCAGACCATCCTCGTCGTGGGGCGAGACCCAGTACTTC.

The rearrangement uses TRBV4-3 and TRBJ2-5; possible D gene TRBD1, 6 bases. The CDR3 covers 13 residues. V lost 4 bases to trimming and J lost 3 bases, with 9 bases between them. Per germline, CDR1 LGHNA and CDR2 YSLEER. CDR3 in amino acids: CASSRGTKETQYF. The CDR3 nucleotides read TGCGCCAGCAGCCGGGGGACAAAAGAGACCCAGTACTTC.

The chain links TRBV5-4 to TRBJ2-7, with a weak D call TRBD2 (5 bases). V was clipped by 4 bases and J by 3 bases, with 11 bases between them. The CDR3 length is 13 residues. Per germline, CDR1 SGHNT and CDR2 YYREEE (reference sequence). CDR3 loop: CASSQTGYYEQYF. The CDR3 DNA sequence: TGTGCCAGCAGCCAGACGGGATACTACGAGCAGTACTTC.

The V and J genes are TRBV7-8 and TRBJ2-2; TRBD2 is a possible D gene (6 bases). Trimming removed 1 base at V and 6 bases at J, with 15 bases between. CDR3 size: 16 residues. Germline CDR1 reads SGHVS; CDR2 reads FQNEAQ. The CDR3 nucleotides are TGTGCCAGCAGCTTAGAACGACTAGGACGGTCCGGGGAGCTGTTTTTT. Translation gives CASSLERLGRSGELFF.

This clone was counted a few times. The chain employs TRBV29-1 and TRBJ1-1; D unresolved. This CDR3 region has 12 residues. CDR1 is SQVTM, CDR2 ANQGSEA, per germline. Deletions cut 4 bases from V and 10 bases from J, with 16 bases between. CDR3: CSVVASGGGAFF. In DNA form, the CDR3 reads TGCAGCGTTGTGGCCTCAGGAGGTGGAGCTTTCTTT.

The chain couples TRBV30 to TRBJ1-4; unclear D gene. The CDR3 contains 13 residues. V gave up 0 bases and J gave up 8 bases, with 10 bases separating them. Germline V gene sequence: CDR1 GTSNPN, CDR2 SVGIG (reference sequence). CDR3 region: CAWSVSRREKLFF. CDR3 DNA sequence: TGTGCCTGGAGTGTATCCCGTCGGGAAAAACTGTTTTTT.

The V call is TRBV7-9, the J call TRBJ2-7; 7 bases align to TRBD1. Germline V lookup: CDR1 SEHNR, CDR2 FQNEAQ (reference sequence). The V and J ends lost 4 bases and 1 base, in that order; junction bases with no gene match: 13. This CDR3 is 17 amino acids long. CDR3 in amino acids: CASSYTAGTDFSYEQYF. CDR3 DNA sequence: TGTGCCAGCAGCTATACTGCCGGGACAGATTTTTCCTACGAGCAGTACTTC.

V is TRBV6-4 and J is TRBJ2-2, with unresolved D. Germline-derived CDR1 and CDR2 are MRHNA and SNTAGT. CDR3 length equals 15 residues. The germline V and J ends were trimmed by 0 bases and 2 bases, with 7 bases remaining between them. In DNA form, the CDR3 reads TGTGCCAGCAGTGACTCGACGACAAACACCGGGGAGCTGTTTTTT. This encodes CASSDSTTNTGELFF.

The rearrangement uses TRBV11-2 and TRBJ1-2, with TRBD1 matching over 9 bases. Germline CDR1 is SGHAT and CDR2 is FQNNGV. Germline trimming cut 3 bases from V and 7 bases from J; bases unmatched to any gene: 3. There are 13 residues in the CDR3. CDR3: CASSLTDRGGYTF. As DNA, the CDR3 is TGTGCCAGCAGCTTGACGGACAGGGGTGGCTACACCTTC.

The gene calls are TRBV4-3 and TRBJ1-3; unclear D gene. The CDR3 runs to 15 residues. Germline V CDR1 and CDR2: LGHNA, YSLEER. Trimming removed 4 bases at V and 4 bases at J, with 14 bases between. This chain's CDR3 is CASSPRWASGNTIYF. The CDR3 DNA reads TGCGCCAGCAGCCCCCGGTGGGCATCGGGAAACACCATATATTTT.

The V and J genes are TRBV7-9 and TRBJ2-1; 10 bases agree with TRBD2. Germline V lookup: CDR1 SEHNR, CDR2 FQNEAQ (reference sequence). The length of the CDR3 is 15 residues. Trimming took 3 bases from V and 4 from J; bases not matched to a gene: 3. The DNA for the CDR3 is TGTGCCAGCAGCTTTCTAGCGGGGGTATACAATGAGCAGTTCTTC. Its protein is CASSFLAGVYNEQFF. Complete variable domain (other parts from reference TRBV7-9 and TRBJ2-1): DTGVSQNPRHKITKRGQNVTFRCDPISEHNRLYWYRQTLGQGPEFLTYFQNEAQLEKSRLLSDRFSAERPKGSFSTLEIQRTEQGDSAMYLCASSFLAGVYNEQFFGPGTRLTVL.

This clone was found a few times. The J gene is TRBJ1-1, the V gene TRBV29-1; no clear D. The CDR3 extends over 12 amino acids. The germline V gene has CDR1 SQVTM and CDR2 ANQGSEA. Trimming pared 6 bases from V and 4 bases from J, leaving 12 bases between. CDR3 residues: CSVIQGATEAFF. In nucleotides, the CDR3 is TGCAGCGTCATCCAAGGCGCCACTGAAGCTTTCTTT.

This clone was seen once. V usage is TRBV9 and J usage is TRBJ2-1; D unresolved. Germline CDR1 and CDR2: SGDLS and YYNGEE. Trimming pared 0 bases from V and 0 bases from J, leaving 7 bases between. The CDR3 sequence is 15 residues long. CDR3 bases: TGTGCCAGCAGCGTAGGTATAGACTCCTACAATGAGCAGTTCTTC. Translating gives CASSVGIDSYNEQFF.

This chain uses TRBV19 with TRBJ1-4, with D tentatively TRBD1 (5 bases). With 5 bases removed from V and 8 bases from J, the gap between germline ends came to 12 bases. CDR1 and CDR2 from the germline V gene are LNHDA and SQIVND (reference sequence). The CDR3 contains 13 residues. DNA of the CDR3: TGTGCCAGTAGTGCCGGCAGGGAAGAAAAACTGTTTTTT. Its protein is CASSAGREEKLFF.

The V gene is TRBV7-2, the J gene TRBJ2-6; D could derive from TRBD1 or TRBD2 (6 bases each). The CDR3 loop spans 17 amino acids. V lost 2 bases and J 2 bases, leaving 13 bases between the germline ends. Germline CDR1 reads SGHTA; CDR2 reads FQGNSA. The CDR3 nucleotides read TGTGCCAGCAGCTTAAATCCCGGGGGCGCTGGGGCCAACGTCCTGACTTTC. Its translation: CASSLNPGGAGANVLTF.

The table lists this clone with a count of one. This sequence joins TRBV14 and TRBJ2-3; D is ambiguous. The CDR3 contains 14 residues. With 4 bases removed from V and 4 bases from J, the gap between germline ends came to 12 bases. The V gene's germline CDR1 is SGHDN and CDR2 FVKESK. The CDR3 nucleotides read TGTGCCAGCAGCCCATACGGAAGGGCAGATACGCAGTATTTT. Its translation: CASSPYGRADTQYF.

This sequence joins TRBV14 and TRBJ2-1, with 9 bases identical to TRBD2. This CDR3 has 17 amino acids. Germline CDR1 SGHDN, CDR2 FVKESK. J was trimmed by 0 bases and V by 1 base; bases with no gene match: 4. DNA for the CDR3: TGTGCCAGCAGCCAAGGGACTAGCGCTAGCTCCTACAATGAGCAGTTCTTC. Protein: CASSQGTSASSYNEQFF.

The genes are TRBV2 and TRBJ1-1, with 8 bases that match TRBD1. V shed 6 bases and J 3 bases; nucleotides not matched to a gene: 12. Germline CDR1 reads SNHLY; CDR2 reads FYNNEI. CDR3 size: 16 residues. CDR3 protein: CASRDGTGAQDTEAFF. As DNA, the CDR3 is TGTGCCAGCAGAGACGGGACAGGAGCACAAGACACTGAAGCTTTCTTT.

V and J are TRBV27 and TRBJ1-2; weak D call: TRBD1 (5 bases). Germline V gives CDR1 MNHEY, CDR2 SMNVEV (reference sequence). The CDR3 contains 13 residues. V dropped 4 bases and J dropped 7 bases, with 13 bases sitting between them. This CDR3 is CASSSVQGFGYTF. CDR3 nucleotides: TGTGCCAGCAGTTCAGTTCAGGGCTTTGGCTACACCTTC.

J is TRBJ2-7 and V is TRBV6-5; 10 bases are shared with TRBD2. V was clipped by 7 bases and J by 3 bases; unmatched bases: 9. CDR3 size: 15 residues. The germline CDR1 and CDR2 sequences are MNHEY and SVGAGI. The CDR3 nucleotides read TGTGCCAGCACCCCCACCGGGACTAGCGTCTACGAGCAGTACTTC. This translates into CASTPTGTSVYEQYF.

This clone was seen more than once but under ten times. CDR3 sequence reads: CSVEEGLSGNTIYF. The CDR3 DNA is TGCAGCGTTGAAGAGGGACTCTCTGGAAACACCATATATTTT. The chain couples TRBV29-1 to TRBJ1-3; tentatively, D is TRBD1 (5 bases). The CDR3 is 14 residues long. Germline V gene lookup returns CDR1 SQVTM and CDR2 ANQGSEA. Trimming stripped 0 bases from V and 0 bases from J, with 6 bases between. Full variable domain (remainder filled in from reference TRBV29-1 and TRBJ1-3): SAVISQKPSRDICQRGTSLTIQCQVDSQVTMMFWYRQQPGQSLTLIATANQGSEATYESGFVIDKFPISRPNLTFSTLTVSNMSPEDSSIYLCSVEEGLSGNTIYFGEGSWLTVV.

This clone was counted between two and nine times. This chain links TRBV27 with TRBJ2-3; the D gene is possibly TRBD2 (6 bases). Per the germline V gene, CDR1 is MNHEY and CDR2 is SMNVEV (reference sequence). Trimming removed 10 bases at V and 2 bases at J, with 19 bases between. The CDR3 is 15 residues long. For the CDR3, the DNA is TGTGCCACCCTGCGGGGTTGGCTAGACACAGATACGCAGTATTTT. Protein product: CATLRGWLDTDTQYF.